Detailed here is one TCR beta chain. The V gene lost 6 bases and the J gene lost 0 bases, with 8 bases spanning the gap. Germline V gene lookup returns CDR1 MNHEY and CDR2 SVGAGI. The CDR3 runs 13 residues. This record belongs to a study of blood T cell repertoires in COVID-19. Across the whole study: Researchers got acute and convalescent COVID-19 samples from the United States, Italy and Spain. The analysed material was cDNA or gDNA that came from T cells, B-cell-depleted T cells, or PBMCs.

How the authors handled the data: Reference gene primer amplification gave estimated nucleated cell counts. Assay used: immunoSEQ multiplex PCR; TCRdb lists only in-frame clones, some missing. V and J calls plus clone size are reproduced from that table; the DNA served to infer D and trimming. The data contain 70,000 or so clones, around three quarters of them singletons. The sample was peripheral blood. The chain has TRBV6-5 and TRBJ1-2, with D tentatively TRBD1 (6 bases). The sequence came from a man aged 55 to 70 with acute or convalescent COVID-19. The DNA of the CDR3 is TGTGCCAGCAGCAGGACAGCTAACTATGGCTACACCTTC. This codes for CASSRTANYGYTF.